This T cell receptor (beta chain) appears in the sequencing data of a study of control samples from healthy donors and cancer patients. Profiled with immunoSEQ multiplex PCR; TCRdb holds only in-frame clones, not every one. The sample consists of about 18,000 clones, around four fifths of them appearing once. This CDR3 has 12 amino acids. V shed 6 bases and J shed 3 bases, with 8 bases lying between them. Germline V gives CDR1 MNHEY, CDR2 SVGAGI. This chain connects TRBV6-5 to TRBJ1-1; D unclear. This receptor was taken from a woman aged 70-85 years with lung cancer. Sequenced: PBMCs. The CDR3 DNA reads as TGTGCCAGCAGGGACGGTTACACTGAAGCTTTCTTT. It yields the protein CASRDGYTEAFF.